These 13 T cell receptor beta chains were all obtained from the same sample, sequenced in a study of graft-versus-host responses after intestinal transplantation. TCRdb's table, derived via immunoSEQ multiplex PCR, lists solely in-frame clones and lacks some. This sample has tens of thousands of clones; 80% to 90% occur once, and the top ten carry roughly 2.6%. Antigens of these TCRs are unknown. The sequencing used unstimulated CD8+ T cells sorted from spleen or lymph node cells, collected before intestinal transplant. Every receptor here comes from a human donor who received an intestinal transplant.

This chain uses TRBV9 with TRBJ2-3; 12 nucleotides line up with TRBD2. Germline CDR1 is SGDLS and CDR2 is YYNGEE. The V and J ends lost 3 bases and 2 bases, in that order; junction bases with no gene match: 7. This CDR3 is built from 17 residues. The CDR3 bases are TGTGCCAGCAGCGCGGAGGGGACTAGCGGGTACACAGATACGCAGTATTTT. Its protein product is CASSAEGTSGYTDTQYF.

CDR3 sequence reads: CASSLFFGGLDGDEQFF. The CDR3 DNA reads as TGTGCCAGCAGTTTATTTTTTGGGGGACTAGACGGGGATGAGCAGTTCTTC. The chain employs TRBV27 and TRBJ2-1, with TRBD2 matching 8 bases. Germline V CDR1 and CDR2: MNHEY, SMNVEV (reference sequence). The length of the CDR3 is 17 residues. The V gene end was trimmed by 1 base and the J gene end by 8 bases; junction bases not matched to a gene: 13.

The genes are TRBV7-9 and TRBJ1-2; D is ambiguous. Per the germline V gene, CDR1 is SEHNR and CDR2 is FQNEAQ (reference sequence). The V end lost 4 bases, the J end lost 0 bases, and 15 bases lay between the germline ends. This CDR3 is built from 16 residues. The CDR3 nucleotides are TGTGCCAGCAGCTCAAAAACAGTGGAAGCTAACTATGGCTACACCTTC. Protein product: CASSSKTVEANYGYTF.

This clone showed up just once. This chain connects TRBV6-1 to TRBJ2-7, with 13 bases that match TRBD2. Trimming took 0 bases from V and 3 from J; bases not matched to a gene: 5. This CDR3 contains 17 residues. CDR1 is MNHNS, CDR2 SASEGT, per germline. The CDR3, as DNA: TGTGCCAGCAGTGAAGCGGGGGGACTAGCGGGATTCTACGAGCAGTACTTC. Amino acids: CASSEAGGLAGFYEQYF.

J is TRBJ2-2 and V is TRBV2, with a weak D call TRBD2 (6 bases). The V end was cut by 1 base, the J end by 1 base, with 10 bases between. The CDR3 sequence is 16 residues long. CDR1 and CDR2 (germline): SNHLY, FYNNEI. The CDR3 reads CASSEGGGENTGELFF. Written as DNA, the CDR3 is TGTGCCAGCAGTGAAGGAGGAGGGGAGAACACCGGGGAGCTGTTTTTT. The variable domain in full, completed from reference TRBV2 and TRBJ2-2, reads EPEVTQTPSHQVTQMGQEVILRCVPISNHLYFYWYRQILGQKVEFLVSFYNNEISEKSEIFDDQFSVERPDGSNFTLKIRSTKLEDSAMYFCASSEGGGENTGELFFGEGSRLTVL.

The chain links TRBV6-1 to TRBJ1-1, with D tentatively TRBD1 (6 bases). V shed 6 bases and J shed 4 bases, with 9 bases lying between them. Germline V gives CDR1 MNHNS, CDR2 SASEGT. The CDR3 extends over 12 amino acids. CDR3 sequence (DNA): TGTGCCAGCAGACTAGGGGGCACTGAAGCTTTCTTT. This sequence encodes CASRLGGTEAFF.

V is TRBV10-2 and J is TRBJ2-1, with 10 bases that match TRBD2. J was trimmed by 5 bases and V by 0 bases; bases with no gene match: 7. CDR1 is WSHSY and CDR2 is SAAADI in the germline V gene. The CDR3 spans 17 residues. CDR3 nucleotide sequence: TGCGCCAGCAGTGAGTCATTTGGACTAGCGGCCGACAATGAGCAGTTCTTC. As protein: CASSESFGLAADNEQFF.

The V gene is TRBV4-1, the J gene TRBJ2-1, with 14 positions matching TRBD2. CDR1 and CDR2 from the germline V gene are MGHRA and YSYEKL. This CDR3 comprises 16 residues. Trimming removed 4 bases from V and 9 bases from J; junction bases left unmatched: 8. The CDR3 coding sequence is TGCGCCAGCAGCCCCCGACTAGCGGGGGGGCCGGGTGAGCAGTTCTTC. Translating it yields CASSPRLAGGPGEQFF.

The V call is TRBV5-1, the J call TRBJ1-2; 7 bases line up with TRBD1. The germline V gene encodes CDR1 SGHRS and CDR2 YFSETQ. This CDR3 contains 14 residues. J gave up 8 bases and V 1 base, and 8 bases lay outside the gene matches. CDR3 sequence (DNA): TGCGCCAGCAGCTTGCTAAGACAGGGACGAGGCTACACCTTC. Protein sequence: CASSLLRQGRGYTF.

This chain joins TRBV28 and TRBJ2-3; D not resolved. The germline V gene has CDR1 MDHEN and CDR2 SYDVKM. The CDR3 spans 13 residues. V shed 3 bases and J shed 6 bases, with 10 bases lying between them. This chain's CDR3 is CASSFWQRDTQYF. For the CDR3, the DNA is TGTGCCAGCAGTTTCTGGCAACGCGATACGCAGTATTTT.

The V and J genes are TRBV11-3 and TRBJ2-7; D may be TRBD2 (5 bases). The V gene lost 5 bases and the J gene lost 8 bases, with 13 bases spanning the gap. Germline loops: CDR1 SGHNT, CDR2 YENEEA. The CDR3 covers 12 residues. The CDR3 sequence is CASSPRGFKQYF. CDR3 nucleotides: TGTGCCAGCAGCCCCCGAGGGTTCAAGCAGTACTTC. Complete variable domain (other parts from reference TRBV11-3 and TRBJ2-7): EAGVVQSPRYKIIEKKQPVAFWCNPISGHNTLYWYLQNLGQGPELLIRYENEEAVDDSQLPKDRFSAERLKGVDSTLKIQPAELGDSAVYLCASSPRGFKQYFGPGTRLTVT.

The rearrangement joins TRBV10-2 to TRBJ2-1; 10 positions match TRBD2. Germline values: CDR1 WSHSY, CDR2 SAAADI. This CDR3 comprises 13 residues. The ends lost 6 bases at V and 9 bases at J; junction bases unmatched: 5. The DNA for the CDR3 is TGCGCCAGCAGCCCGTCTAGCGGGGGTGAGCAGTTCTTC. This sequence encodes CASSPSSGGEQFF.

The chain joins TRBV9 to TRBJ2-2; TRBD1 matches 7 bases. Per germline, CDR1 SGDLS and CDR2 YYNGEE. Germline trimming cut 3 bases from V and 8 bases from J; bases unmatched to any gene: 7. The CDR3 has 14 residues. CDR3 nucleotide sequence: TGTGCCAGCAGCGAGGGGGCCGTATTGGGGGAGCTGTTTTTT. It yields the protein CASSEGAVLGELFF.